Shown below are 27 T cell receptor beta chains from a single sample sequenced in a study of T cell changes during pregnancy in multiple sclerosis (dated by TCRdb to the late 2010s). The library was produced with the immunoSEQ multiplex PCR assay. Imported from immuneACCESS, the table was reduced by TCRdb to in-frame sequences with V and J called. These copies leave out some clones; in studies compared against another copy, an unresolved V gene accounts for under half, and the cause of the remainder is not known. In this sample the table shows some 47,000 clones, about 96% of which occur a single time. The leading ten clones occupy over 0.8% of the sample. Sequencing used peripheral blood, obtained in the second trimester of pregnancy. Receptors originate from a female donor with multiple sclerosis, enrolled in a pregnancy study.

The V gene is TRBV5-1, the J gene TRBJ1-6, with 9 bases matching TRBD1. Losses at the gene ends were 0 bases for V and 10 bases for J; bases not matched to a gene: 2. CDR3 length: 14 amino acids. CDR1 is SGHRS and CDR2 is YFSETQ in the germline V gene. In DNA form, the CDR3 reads TGCGCCAGCAGCTTGGGAGACAGGGGGTCACCCCTCCACTTT. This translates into CASSLGDRGSPLHF.

The CDR3 DNA reads as TGTGCCACCAGCAGATTATCCCCGGGACTTCCGAACACTGAAGCTTTCTTT. This translates into CATSRLSPGLPNTEAFF. This chain joins TRBV15 and TRBJ1-1; D perhaps matches TRBD1 (5 bases). Trimming stripped 2 bases from V and 1 base from J, with 17 bases between. CDR3 length: 17 amino acids. Germline V gene data show CDR1 as LNHNV and CDR2 as YYDKDF (reference sequence).

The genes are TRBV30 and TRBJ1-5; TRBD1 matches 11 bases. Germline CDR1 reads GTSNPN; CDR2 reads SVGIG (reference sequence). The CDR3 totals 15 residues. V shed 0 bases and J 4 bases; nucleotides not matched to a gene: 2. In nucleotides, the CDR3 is TGTGCCTGGAGTGTAGGGACAGGGGGAAATCAGCCCCAGCATTTT. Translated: CAWSVGTGGNQPQHF.

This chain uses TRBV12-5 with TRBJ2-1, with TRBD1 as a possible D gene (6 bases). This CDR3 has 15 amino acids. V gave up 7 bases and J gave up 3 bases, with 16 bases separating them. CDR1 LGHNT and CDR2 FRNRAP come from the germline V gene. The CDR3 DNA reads TGTGCTAGTGCTCCGTTAGGACAGCACTACAATGAGCAGTTCTTC. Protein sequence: CASAPLGQHYNEQFF.

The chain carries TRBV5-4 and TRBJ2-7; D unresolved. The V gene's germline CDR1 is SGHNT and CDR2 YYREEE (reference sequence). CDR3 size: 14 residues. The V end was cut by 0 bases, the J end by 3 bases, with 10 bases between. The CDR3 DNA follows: TGTGCCAGCAGCTTGGAGCCTAACGTCTACGAGCAGTACTTC. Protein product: CASSLEPNVYEQYF.

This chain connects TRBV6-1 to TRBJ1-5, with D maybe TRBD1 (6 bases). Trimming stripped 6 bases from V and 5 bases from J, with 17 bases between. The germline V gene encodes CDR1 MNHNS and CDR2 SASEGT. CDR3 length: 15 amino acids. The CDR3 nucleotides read TGTGCCAGCAGACCCCAGGGGAGTGGGCATCAGCCCCAGCATTTT. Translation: CASRPQGSGHQPQHF.

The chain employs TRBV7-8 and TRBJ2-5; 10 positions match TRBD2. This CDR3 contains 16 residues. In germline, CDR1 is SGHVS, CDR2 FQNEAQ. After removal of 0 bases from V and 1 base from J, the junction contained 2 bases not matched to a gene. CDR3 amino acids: CASSLAVAGGQETQYF. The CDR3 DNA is TGTGCCAGCAGCTTAGCGGTAGCGGGGGGCCAAGAGACCCAGTACTTC.

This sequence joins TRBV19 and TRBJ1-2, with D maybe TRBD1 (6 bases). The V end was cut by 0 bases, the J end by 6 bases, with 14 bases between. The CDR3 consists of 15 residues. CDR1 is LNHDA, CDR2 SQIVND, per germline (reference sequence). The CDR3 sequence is CASSIEEDSLDGYTF. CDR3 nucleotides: TGTGCCAGTAGTATAGAGGAGGACAGTCTGGATGGCTACACCTTC.

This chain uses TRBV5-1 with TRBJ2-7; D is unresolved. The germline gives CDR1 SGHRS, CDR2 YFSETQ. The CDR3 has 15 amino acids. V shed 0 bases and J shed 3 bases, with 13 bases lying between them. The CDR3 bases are TGCGCCAGCAGCTTGGCAGAACCAGGCAACTACGAGCAGTACTTC. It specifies CASSLAEPGNYEQYF.

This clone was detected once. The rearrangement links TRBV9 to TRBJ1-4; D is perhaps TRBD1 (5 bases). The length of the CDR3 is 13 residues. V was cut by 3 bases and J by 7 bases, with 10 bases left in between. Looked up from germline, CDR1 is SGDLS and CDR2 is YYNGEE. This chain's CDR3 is CASSEGEGEKLFF. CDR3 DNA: TGTGCCAGCAGCGAAGGGGAGGGTGAAAAACTGTTTTTT.

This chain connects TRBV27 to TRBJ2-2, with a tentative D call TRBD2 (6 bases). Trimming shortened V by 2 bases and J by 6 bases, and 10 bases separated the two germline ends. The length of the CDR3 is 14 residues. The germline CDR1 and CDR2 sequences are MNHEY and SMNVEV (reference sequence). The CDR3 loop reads CASSLMEGPGELFF. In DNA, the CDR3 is TGTGCCAGCAGTTTAATGGAGGGGCCCGGGGAGCTGTTTTTT.

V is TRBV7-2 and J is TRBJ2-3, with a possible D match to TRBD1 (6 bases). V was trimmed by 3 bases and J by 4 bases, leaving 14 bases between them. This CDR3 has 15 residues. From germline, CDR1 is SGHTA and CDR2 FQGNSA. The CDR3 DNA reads TGTGCCAGCAGCTTGGGGGCCAGCGGAGCAGATACGCAGTATTTT. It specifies CASSLGASGADTQYF.

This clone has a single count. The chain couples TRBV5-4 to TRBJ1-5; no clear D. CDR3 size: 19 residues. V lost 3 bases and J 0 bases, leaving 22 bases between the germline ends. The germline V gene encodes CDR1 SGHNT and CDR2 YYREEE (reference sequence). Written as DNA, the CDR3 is TGTGCCAGCAGCTACCTTCAGCACAGCCAAGACCTTAGCAATCAGCCCCAGCATTTT. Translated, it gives CASSYLQHSQDLSNQPQHF.

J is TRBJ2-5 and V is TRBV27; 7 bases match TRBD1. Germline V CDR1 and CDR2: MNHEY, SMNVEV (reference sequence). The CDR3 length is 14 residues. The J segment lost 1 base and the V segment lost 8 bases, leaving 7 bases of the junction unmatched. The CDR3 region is CASGDSLGQETQYF. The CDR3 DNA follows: TGTGCCAGCGGGGACAGTTTGGGCCAAGAGACCCAGTACTTC.

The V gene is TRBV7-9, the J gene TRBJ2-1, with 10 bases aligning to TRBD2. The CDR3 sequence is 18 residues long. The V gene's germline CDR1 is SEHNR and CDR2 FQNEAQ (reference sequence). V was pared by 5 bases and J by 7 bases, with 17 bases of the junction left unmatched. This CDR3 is CASSVPLAGASQGNEQFF. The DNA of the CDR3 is TGTGCCAGCAGCGTCCCTCTAGCGGGAGCCTCACAGGGTAATGAGCAGTTCTTC.

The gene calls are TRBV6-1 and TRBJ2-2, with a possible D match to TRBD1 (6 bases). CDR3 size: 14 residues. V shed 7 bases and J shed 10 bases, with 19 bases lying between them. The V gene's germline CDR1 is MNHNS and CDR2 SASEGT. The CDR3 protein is CASTGQKSYEELFF. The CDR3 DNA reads TGTGCCAGCACCGGACAGAAAAGCTACGAGGAGCTGTTTTTT.

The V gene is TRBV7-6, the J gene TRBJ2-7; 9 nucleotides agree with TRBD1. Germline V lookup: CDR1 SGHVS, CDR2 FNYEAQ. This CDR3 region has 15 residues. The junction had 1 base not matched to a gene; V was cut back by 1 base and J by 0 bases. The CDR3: CASSLEDRGSYEQYF. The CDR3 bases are TGTGCCAGCAGCTTAGAGGACAGGGGCTCCTACGAGCAGTACTTC. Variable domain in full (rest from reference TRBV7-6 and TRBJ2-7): GAGVSQSPRYKVTKRGQDVALRCDPISGHVSLYWYRQALGQGPEFLTYFNYEAQQDKSGLPNDRFSAERPEGSISTLTIQRTEQRDSAMYRCASSLEDRGSYEQYFGPGTRLTVT.

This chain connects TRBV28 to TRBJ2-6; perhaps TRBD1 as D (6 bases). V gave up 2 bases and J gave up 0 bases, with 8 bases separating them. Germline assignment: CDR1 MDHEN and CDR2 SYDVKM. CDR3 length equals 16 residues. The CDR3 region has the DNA TGTGCCAGCAGTTTACAGGGGCTCTCTGGGGCCAACGTCCTGACTTTC. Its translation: CASSLQGLSGANVLTF.

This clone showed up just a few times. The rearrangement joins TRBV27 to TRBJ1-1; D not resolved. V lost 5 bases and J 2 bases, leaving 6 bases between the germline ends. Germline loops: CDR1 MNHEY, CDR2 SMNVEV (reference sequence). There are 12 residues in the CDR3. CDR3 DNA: TGTGCCAGCAGTACTCTCAACACTGAAGCTTTCTTT. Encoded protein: CASSTLNTEAFF.

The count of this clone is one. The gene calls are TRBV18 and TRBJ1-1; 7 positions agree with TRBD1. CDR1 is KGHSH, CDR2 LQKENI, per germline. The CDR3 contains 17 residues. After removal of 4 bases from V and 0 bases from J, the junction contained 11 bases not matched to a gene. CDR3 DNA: TGTGCCAGCTCACGACTGCGGGACAGAATGATGAACACTGAAGCTTTCTTT. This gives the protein CASSRLRDRMMNTEAFF.

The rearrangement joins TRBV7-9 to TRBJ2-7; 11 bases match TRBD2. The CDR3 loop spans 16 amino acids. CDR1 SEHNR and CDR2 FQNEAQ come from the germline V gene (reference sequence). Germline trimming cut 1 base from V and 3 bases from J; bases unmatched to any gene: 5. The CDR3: CASSLVSGRVGYEQYF. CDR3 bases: TGTGCCAGCAGCTTAGTTAGCGGGAGGGTCGGCTACGAGCAGTACTTC.

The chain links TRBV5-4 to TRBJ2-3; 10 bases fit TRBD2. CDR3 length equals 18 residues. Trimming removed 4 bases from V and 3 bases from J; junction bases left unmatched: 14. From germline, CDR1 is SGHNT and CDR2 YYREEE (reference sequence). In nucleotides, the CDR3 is TGTGCCAGCAGCCCCGGTGAGGTTAGCGGGAGGTTGACAGATACGCAGTATTTT. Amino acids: CASSPGEVSGRLTDTQYF. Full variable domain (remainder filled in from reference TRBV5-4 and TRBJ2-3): ETGVTQSPTHLIKTRGQQVTLRCSSQSGHNTVSWYQQALGQGPQFIFQYYREEENGRGNFPPRFSGLQFPNYSSELNVNALELDDSALYLCASSPGEVSGRLTDTQYFGPGTRLTVL.

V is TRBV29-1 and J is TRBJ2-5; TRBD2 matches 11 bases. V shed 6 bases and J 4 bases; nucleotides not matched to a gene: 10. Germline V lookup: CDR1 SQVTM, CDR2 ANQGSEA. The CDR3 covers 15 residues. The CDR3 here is CSVGYSGRAGETQYF. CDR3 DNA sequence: TGCAGCGTGGGGTATAGCGGGAGGGCCGGAGAGACCCAGTACTTC.

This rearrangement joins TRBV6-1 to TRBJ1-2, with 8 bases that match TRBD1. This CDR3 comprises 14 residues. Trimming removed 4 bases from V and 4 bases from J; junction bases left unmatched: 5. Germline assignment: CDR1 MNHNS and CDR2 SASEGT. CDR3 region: CASSGAQGGYGYTF. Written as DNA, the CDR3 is TGTGCCAGCAGTGGAGCACAGGGGGGCTATGGCTACACCTTC.

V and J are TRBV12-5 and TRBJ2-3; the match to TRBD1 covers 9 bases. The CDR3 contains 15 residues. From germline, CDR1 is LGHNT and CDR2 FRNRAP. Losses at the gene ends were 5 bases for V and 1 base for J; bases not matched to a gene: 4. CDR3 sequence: CASGRTGGGTDTQYF. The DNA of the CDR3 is TGTGCTAGTGGTCGTACAGGGGGCGGCACAGATACGCAGTATTTT.

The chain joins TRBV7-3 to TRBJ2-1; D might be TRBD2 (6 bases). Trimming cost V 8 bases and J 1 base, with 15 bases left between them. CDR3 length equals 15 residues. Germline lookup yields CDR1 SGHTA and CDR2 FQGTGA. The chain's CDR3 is CASGLDRGSYNEQFF. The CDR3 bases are TGTGCCAGCGGACTTGATCGGGGGTCCTACAATGAGCAGTTCTTC.

The CDR3 coding sequence is TGCGCCAGCAGCCAAGGAGAACTAGGTTACAATGAGCAGTTCTTC. Amino acids: CASSQGELGYNEQFF. This rearrangement joins TRBV4-1 to TRBJ2-1; D might be TRBD2 (5 bases). The CDR3 contains 15 residues. V gave up 1 base and J gave up 4 bases, with 11 bases separating them. Germline loops: CDR1 MGHRA, CDR2 YSYEKL.